These 14 T cell receptor beta chains originate from one sample sequenced in a study of blood T cell repertoires in COVID-19. Produced via immunoSEQ multiplex PCR; TCRdb's table is partial and in-frame only. The profile shows about 54,000 clones, about 91% of them singletons. The sequenced sample consisted of peripheral blood. These receptors were obtained from a woman aged 55-70 years with active or convalescent COVID-19.

The chain combines TRBV7-3 with TRBJ2-3; D is perhaps TRBD2 (6 bases). V was clipped by 3 bases and J by 4 bases, with 14 bases between them. This CDR3 is 15 amino acids long. Per germline, CDR1 SGHTA and CDR2 FQGTGA. CDR3 sequence reads: CASSFFGSPSDTQYF. DNA for the CDR3: TGTGCCAGCAGCTTTTTCGGGAGCCCTTCAGATACGCAGTATTTT.

This clone was found a few times. The chain employs TRBV28 and TRBJ2-3; D is ambiguous. The CDR3 has 14 amino acids. Germline CDR1 reads MDHEN; CDR2 reads SYDVKM. V lost 3 bases and J 4 bases, leaving 11 bases between the germline ends. The CDR3 protein is CASSFTPRADTQYF. CDR3 nucleotides: TGTGCCAGCAGTTTCACCCCCCGAGCAGATACGCAGTATTTT.

This clone showed up just a few times. The chain uses TRBV4-2 and TRBJ1-5; weak D call: TRBD1 (5 bases). Between the trimmed V and J ends, which lost 0 bases and 3 bases, there was a span of 18 bases. The CDR3 totals 18 residues. The germline gives CDR1 LGHNA, CDR2 YNFKEQ. The CDR3 region is CASSQEGAGRRLNQPQHF. DNA of the CDR3: TGTGCCAGCAGCCAAGAAGGTGCGGGACGACGCCTCAATCAGCCCCAGCATTTT.

The chain combines TRBV29-1 with TRBJ2-2; TRBD1 matches at 7 bases. Germline V gives CDR1 SQVTM, CDR2 ANQGSEA. Trimming at V came to 6 bases and at J to 2 bases, leaving 6 bases not matched to a gene. There are 14 residues in the CDR3. This chain's CDR3 is CSVEQGINTGELFF. In nucleotides, the CDR3 is TGCAGCGTGGAACAGGGGATCAACACCGGGGAGCTGTTTTTT.

This clone occurred a few times. The genes are TRBV2 and TRBJ2-1, with TRBD1 matching over 11 bases. The CDR3 extends over 13 amino acids. In germline, CDR1 is SNHLY, CDR2 FYNNEI. V gave up 6 bases and J gave up 9 bases; unmatched junction bases: 4. In DNA form, the CDR3 reads TGTGCCAGCAGCCCGGACAGGGGGCCTGAGCAGTTCTTC. The encoded protein is CASSPDRGPEQFF.

This clone appeared once. V is TRBV3-1 (or the pseudogene TRBV3-2) and J is TRBJ1-5, with D unresolved. Germline values: CDR1 LGHDT, CDR2 YNNKEL (reference sequence). The CDR3 loop spans 14 amino acids. The V and J ends lost 1 base and 0 bases respectively, with 4 bases between them. Here the CDR3 DNA reads TGTGCCAGCAGCCAAGCAAATAGCAATCAGCCCCAGCATTTT. It is translated as CASSQANSNQPQHF.

V usage is TRBV7-2 and J usage is TRBJ2-7; tentative D call: TRBD2 (6 bases). This CDR3 has 14 amino acids. Germline V lookup: CDR1 SGHTA, CDR2 FQGNSA. V lost 5 bases to trimming and J lost 6 bases, with 17 bases between them. CDR3 sequence reads: CASSPPGTRLEQYF. For the CDR3, the DNA is TGTGCCAGCAGCCCGCCCGGGACTCGACTCGAGCAGTACTTC. The entire variable domain, with the rest obtained from reference TRBV7-2 and TRBJ2-7, is as follows: GAGVSQSPSNKVTEKGKDVELRCDPISGHTALYWYRQSLGQGLEFLIYFQGNSAPDKSGLPSDRFSAERTGGSVSTLTIQRTQQEDSAVYLCASSPPGTRLEQYFGPGTRLTVT.

This clone appeared a single time. V gene TRBV6-2 or TRBV6-3 combines with J gene TRBJ2-7; D remains ambiguous. The CDR3 totals 12 residues. The germline V gene encodes CDR1 MNHEY and CDR2 SVGEGT. V lost 4 bases, J lost 7 bases, and 11 bases lay in between. The CDR3 region is CASSFAVSEQYF. CDR3 coding DNA: TGTGCCAGCAGTTTCGCAGTCTCAGAGCAGTACTTC.

J is TRBJ1-2 and V is TRBV15; 8 nucleotides align to TRBD1. CDR3 size: 13 residues. Germline V lookup: CDR1 LNHNV, CDR2 YYDKDF (reference sequence). V lost 1 base and J lost 8; bases outside the gene matches: 3. The CDR3: CATSRAQGGGYTF. CDR3 nucleotides: TGTGCCACCAGCAGAGCACAGGGGGGAGGCTACACCTTC.

This chain uses TRBV7-2 with TRBJ1-2; 8 bases fit TRBD1. The germline V gene encodes CDR1 SGHTA and CDR2 FQGNSA. V lost 1 base to trimming and J lost 5 bases; unmatched junction nucleotides: 3. CDR3 length: 14 amino acids. The CDR3 protein is CASSLGQGMYGYTF. CDR3 coding DNA: TGTGCCAGCAGCTTAGGACAGGGGATGTATGGCTACACCTTC.

The J gene is TRBJ2-1, the V gene TRBV28; D is unclear. V shed 6 bases and J shed 4 bases, with 10 bases lying between them. This CDR3 region has 13 residues. Germline CDR1 and CDR2: MDHEN and SYDVKM. Here the CDR3 DNA reads TGTGCCAGCAGCCCCCCGCGGTACAATGAGCAGTTCTTC. Protein: CASSPPRYNEQFF.

The chain links TRBV5-6 to TRBJ2-5; 11 nucleotides match TRBD2. The ends lost 0 bases at V and 4 bases at J; junction bases unmatched: 8. Germline CDR1 SGHDT, CDR2 YYEEEE. CDR3 length: 17 amino acids. In DNA form, the CDR3 reads TGTGCCAGCAGCTTGGTAATGGGTAGCGGGAGGGGAGAGACCCAGTACTTC. Its translation is CASSLVMGSGRGETQYF.

The chain is built from TRBV2 and TRBJ1-1; D may be TRBD1 (6 bases). Germline CDR1 SNHLY, CDR2 FYNNEI. This CDR3 comprises 12 residues. The V end was cut by 5 bases, the J end by 7 bases, with 11 bases between. CDR3 DNA sequence: TGTGCCAGCAGTCAACAGGGCGGTGAAGCTTTCTTT. This sequence encodes CASSQQGGEAFF.

V and J are TRBV19 and TRBJ1-6; 7 bases are a match to TRBD1. This CDR3 region has 16 residues. V shed 5 bases and J 6 bases; nucleotides not matched to a gene: 10. Germline V gene lookup returns CDR1 LNHDA and CDR2 SQIVND (reference sequence). CDR3 coding DNA: TGTGCCAGTAGTTCTACAGGGGTCCCCAGTAATTCACCCCTCCACTTT. Its protein product is CASSSTGVPSNSPLHF.